What follows is one TCR beta chain and its context. The method was immunoSEQ multiplex PCR; TCRdb's version includes in-frame clones alone and lacks a portion of them. The sample lists some 2,100,000 clones, under 95% occurring once. The sample comes from a study of shared clonotypes between healthy human individuals. Looked up from germline, CDR1 is LNHDA and CDR2 is SQIVND (reference sequence). The CDR3 is 14 residues long. V lost 5 bases to trimming and J lost 6 bases; unmatched junction nucleotides: 9. CD45RO-negative CD8 cells positively selected for CCR7 made up the naive population, which excluded terminally differentiated effector memory CD45RA+ cells.

The sequencing sample was made of naive CD8+ T cells from PBMCs. The chain carries TRBV19 and TRBJ2-7, with 8 bases aligning to TRBD1. The sequence was collected from a man younger than 35 in good health. Some clones in this sample may be carry-over from other donors' samples. DNA of the CDR3: TGTGCCAGTAGTTACAGGGGGGATAGAAGCGAGCAGTACTTC. It translates to CASSYRGDRSEQYF.